These T cell receptor beta chains were read from a single sample in a study of T cells in tumors after PD-1 blockade. TCRdb keeps only in-frame clones here, not all; method: immunoSEQ multiplex PCR. The sample records about 59,000 clones, around 77% being singletons. The specimen was PBMCs, collected before anti-PD-1 treatment. These receptors came from a human donor with basal cell carcinoma. The CDR3 runs from the conserved cysteine through the conserved F or W. The order of the fields is CDR3 protein, J gene, V gene.

CDR3 protein: CASSVRDRGPFDGYTF; J gene: TRBJ1-2; V gene: TRBV3-1/TRBV3-2
CDR3 protein: CASSQGRGGYDEQFF; J gene: TRBJ2-1; V gene: TRBV3-1/TRBV3-2
CDR3 protein: CATVGGGDYGYTF; J gene: TRBJ1-2; V gene: TRBV19
CDR3 protein: CASSLLSGAIANTGELFF; J gene: TRBJ2-2; V gene: TRBV7-6
CDR3 protein: CAWRWLGKVAFF; J gene: TRBJ1-1; V gene: TRBV30
CDR3 protein: CASNRGGLAKNIQYF; J gene: TRBJ2-4; V gene: TRBV5-5
CDR3 protein: CASSPGTLDTQYF; J gene: TRBJ2-3; V gene: TRBV9
CDR3 protein: CASSTRDLGTQYF; J gene: TRBJ2-5; V gene: TRBV12-3/TRBV12-4
CDR3 protein: CASRGDQSNQPQHF; J gene: TRBJ1-5; V gene: TRBV2
CDR3 protein: CASSDREWGEQYF; J gene: TRBJ2-7; V gene: TRBV12-3/TRBV12-4
CDR3 protein: CASRQAPYEQYF; J gene: .; V gene: TRBV2
CDR3 protein: CASSQEGWGARGYTF; J gene: TRBJ1-2; V gene: TRBV3-1/TRBV3-2